The 6 T cell receptor beta chains below were found in one sample sequenced in a study of beta chain features in type 1 diabetes. All of the isolated RNA was reverse transcribed, so expressed TCRB transcripts were sequenced. Only in-frame clones appear in the TCRdb table, and some are missing; sequencing was by immunoSEQ multiplex PCR. The repertoire holds about 930,000 clones, with 15% to 20% as singletons. Specimen: naive CD4+ T cells from blood. Source of these receptors: a young woman in good health.

This chain links TRBV19 with TRBJ2-7; D uncertain. Germline values: CDR1 LNHDA, CDR2 SQIVND (reference sequence). Trimming took 3 bases from V and 5 from J, leaving 14 bases between them. CDR3 length equals 14 residues. The CDR3 reads CASSIPGSGHEQYF. The CDR3 DNA reads TGTGCCAGTAGTATTCCCGGGTCGGGCCACGAGCAGTACTTC. The variable domain in full, completed from reference TRBV19 and TRBJ2-7, reads DGGITQSPKYLFRKEGQNVTLSCEQNLNHDAMYWYRQDPGQGLRLIYYSQIVNDFQKGDIAEGYSVSREKKESFPLTVTSAQKNPTAFYLCASSIPGSGHEQYFGPGTRLTVT.

CDR3 sequence: CASSQDSASGRSYNEQFF. The CDR3, as DNA: TGCGCCAGCAGCCAAGATTCGGCTAGCGGGAGGTCCTACAATGAGCAGTTCTTC. The chain links TRBV4-1 to TRBJ2-1; 11 bases align to TRBD2. Germline V gene lookup returns CDR1 MGHRA and CDR2 YSYEKL. The CDR3 length is 18 residues. V lost 0 bases, J lost 1 base, and 5 bases stayed unmatched.

The V and J genes are TRBV4-2 and TRBJ2-1; D not certain. In germline, CDR1 is LGHNA, CDR2 YNFKEQ. The CDR3 runs to 17 residues. V was trimmed by 0 bases and J by 3 bases, leaving 15 bases between them. Written as DNA, the CDR3 is TGTGCCAGCAGCCAAGATATCGGTAGACTCCTCTACAATGAGCAGTTCTTC. As protein: CASSQDIGRLLYNEQFF.

About this clone itself: Other DNA variants within this sample encode the same CDR3. Written as DNA, the CDR3 is TGCAGCGTTGCGGGACCCCAAGAGACCCAGTACTTC. Protein sequence: CSVAGPQETQYF. The chain has TRBV29-1 and TRBJ2-5; D may be TRBD1 or TRBD2 (5 bases each). CDR1 and CDR2 (germline): SQVTM, ANQGSEA. This CDR3 has 12 residues. V lost 4 bases to trimming and J lost 1 base, with 7 bases between them.

The rearrangement links TRBV18 to TRBJ1-2; D is unresolved. V lost 3 bases and J 3 bases, leaving 11 bases between the germline ends. CDR1 is KGHSH and CDR2 is LQKENI in the germline V gene. The CDR3 spans 14 residues. The CDR3 DNA follows: TGTGCCAGCTCACCTACGGACGGCGACTATGGCTACACCTTC. Protein: CASSPTDGDYGYTF.

The chain combines TRBV9 with TRBJ2-6; no firm D call. Per the germline V gene, CDR1 is SGDLS and CDR2 is YYNGEE. V lost 5 bases, J lost 0 bases, and 18 bases lay in between. The CDR3 loop spans 18 amino acids. In nucleotides, the CDR3 is TGTGCCAGCAGACTGAACGATCTTCCGAGCTCTGGGGCCAACGTCCTGACTTTC. It yields the protein CASRLNDLPSSGANVLTF.